This T cell receptor (beta chain) was observed in a study of graft-versus-host responses after intestinal transplantation. Study context: Multivisceral, liver-intestinal, or isolated intestinal transplants were received by the recipients. Anti-thymocyte globulin induction, then tacrolimus and steroids for about three years, went to all recipients.

Points from the study as a whole: Graft-versus-host to host-versus-graft clonal ratios in allografts were high in patients with graft-donor T cell macrochimerism. The recipient marrow held GvH clones, and some of them showed up first in ileum or blood.

The assay was immunoSEQ multiplex PCR, and TCRdb's table has in-frame clones only and misses some. The sample shows over 85,000 clones, 80% to 95% of them seen only once. V dropped 7 bases and J dropped 1 base, with 10 bases sitting between them. Germline CDR1 SNHLY, CDR2 FYNNEI. The CDR3 has 13 amino acids. With respect to this clone: The antigen is unknown.

This TCR came from a human donor who received an intestinal transplant. The sequences come from unstimulated CD8+ T cells sorted from spleen or lymph node cells, collected before intestinal transplant. The V gene is TRBV2, the J gene TRBJ1-2; D ambiguous. CDR3 nucleotide sequence: TGTGCCAGCAAGGACGGGAATAACTATGGCTACACCTTC. It translates to CASKDGNNYGYTF.